The rows below give T cell receptor beta chains drawn from one sample of a study of response to subunit inactivated influenza vaccine. TCRdb passed the RT-PCR reads through MiXCR, listing each CDR3 protein once. The sample lists roughly 780,000 distinct CDR3 sequences; less than 20% were seen once. This specimen was PBMCs from blood, taken roughly 5 days after vaccination. These receptor sequences come from a man aged 50-59 years who received an inactivated influenza vaccine. The CDR3 runs from the conserved cysteine through the conserved F or W. A D gene is named only where the DNA matches it firmly. Size is stated for part of the rows, as once, few or many counts, or as a class when the clone is expanded.

TGTGCCAGCAGCTTAATTCCCTTCCAAGAGACCCAGTACTTC | CASSLIPFQETQYF | few | TRBV7-6 | - | TRBJ2-5
TGTGCCAGCAGCCAAGAGGATGGATATAATTCACCCCTCCACTTT | CASSQEDGYNSPLHF | - | TRBV4-2 | - | TRBJ1-6
TGTGCCAGCAGCTCCACTCCACCGACAGTAACAATCTTC | CASSSTPPTVTIF | few | TRBV7-9 | - | TRBJ1-2
TGTGCCAGCAGCCTCAAGACTAGCAATCAGCCCCAGCATTTT | CASSLKTSNQPQHF | - | TRBV12-3/TRBV12-4 | - | TRBJ1-5
TGTGCCAGCAGCTTAAGGGACAGGGGCCCTAATTCACCCCTCCACTTT | CASSLRDRGPNSPLHF | - | TRBV7-8 | TRBD1 | TRBJ1-6
TGCGCCAGCAGCCTAGGACAGGGAAATTATGGCTACACCTTC | CASSLGQGNYGYTF | many | TRBV5-1 | TRBD1 | TRBJ1-2
TGTGCCACCAGTGATTTAGGGACTAGCGGGATCACAGATACGCAGTATTTT | CATSDLGTSGITDTQYF | few | TRBV24-1 | TRBD2 | TRBJ2-3
TGCAGTGCTAGAGTCGGAGCAGATACGCAGTATTTT | CSARVGADTQYF | - | TRBV20-1 | - | TRBJ2-3
TGTGCCAGCAGTGGGAGCAGAGTCTTATATGGCTACACCTTC | CASSGSRVLYGYTF | few | TRBV25-1 | - | TRBJ1-2
TGTGCCAGCAGTTACGACGGACTAGCAACTAGCACAGATACGCAGTATTTT | CASSYDGLATSTDTQYF | - | TRBV6-5 | TRBD2 | TRBJ2-3
TGTGCCAGCAGCTTAGTATATTTTGGGGGCGCTTACGAGCAGTACTTC | CASSLVYFGGAYEQYF | few | TRBV7-9 | - | TRBJ2-7
TGTGCCAGCAGCGTTTGGACAGCTAGCACAGATACGCAGTATTTT | CASSVWTASTDTQYF | few | TRBV11-2 | - | TRBJ2-3
TGTGCCATCAATCCGGGACAGGGTGGCTCCTACGAGCAGTACTTC | CAINPGQGGSYEQYF | - | TRBV10-3 | TRBD1 | TRBJ2-7
TGTGCCAGCAGCATGGGCCGAGACACCGGGGAGCTGTTTTTT | CASSMGRDTGELFF | many | TRBV12-3/TRBV12-4 | - | TRBJ2-2
TGCAGCGTTTCCGGTAGCGGGATCTCCTACGAGCAGTACTTC | CSVSGSGISYEQYF | few | TRBV29-1 | TRBD2 | TRBJ2-7
TGTGCCAGCAGCCCCCAGGGAGGGCCCGAAGCTTTCTTT | CASSPQGGPEAFF | - | TRBV7-3 | - | TRBJ1-1
TGTGCCAGCAGCTTACGAGGGGCCCCCCTGGATACGCAGTATTTT | CASSLRGAPLDTQYF | - | TRBV7-2 | - | TRBJ2-3
TGTGCCAGCTCACGATCGGACTCTCAGCCCCAGCATTTT | CASSRSDSQPQHF | few | TRBV18 | - | TRBJ1-5
TGTGCCAGCAGTATGTGGGGCGAGTCCGGAAACACCATATATTTT | CASSMWGESGNTIYF | - | TRBV12-3/TRBV12-4 | - | TRBJ1-3
TGTGCCAGCAGCGTAAGCGGGAGGGGCTCCTACAATGAGCAGTTCTTC | CASSVSGRGSYNEQFF | - | TRBV9 | TRBD2 | TRBJ2-1
TGTGCCAGCAGCCCGACAGGGGAAAGGTACGAGCAGTACTTC | CASSPTGERYEQYF | few | TRBV4-2 | TRBD1 | TRBJ2-7
TGTGCCAGCAGTCAGACAGGCGCAATCACAGATACGCAGTATTTT | CASSQTGAITDTQYF | many | TRBV25-1 | - | TRBJ2-3
TGTGCCAGCTCCCCTACCAAAACCGGGACAGGTGAAAAACTGTTTTTT | CASSPTKTGTGEKLFF | few | TRBV18 | TRBD1 | TRBJ1-4
TGTGCCAGCAGTTCTCTCCCCGCTAGCGGGGGGTCCTCCTACAATGAGCAGTTCTTC | CASSSLPASGGSSYNEQFF | few | TRBV27 | TRBD2 | TRBJ2-1
TGTGCCAGCAGTACGGACAGGGATCCCAATGAGCAGTTCTTC | CASSTDRDPNEQFF | - | TRBV28 | TRBD1 | TRBJ2-1
TGTGCCAGCAGCCAATATACAGGTAACAATGAGCAGTTCTTC | CASSQYTGNNEQFF | few | TRBV7-3 | - | TRBJ2-1
TGCGCCAGCAGCCGACAGGGGGGTCGGACCGGGGAGCTGTTTTTT | CASSRQGGRTGELFF | few | TRBV4-3 | TRBD1 | TRBJ2-2
TGTGCCAGCTCCGTTATAGGGACAGGGGGCAGCGAGCAGTACTTC | CASSVIGTGGSEQYF | many | TRBV7-9 | TRBD1 | TRBJ2-7
TGTGCCAGCAGCTTAAGGACGGCATATGGCTACACCTTC | CASSLRTAYGYTF | - | TRBV7-9 | - | TRBJ1-2
TGTGCCAGCAGTTCCTTAGCGGGGTGGTACGAGCAGTACTTC | CASSSLAGWYEQYF | - | TRBV12-3/TRBV12-4 | TRBD2 | TRBJ2-7
TGCGCCAGCAGCTTGGCGGAGCTAGCGAGCGTCAATGAGCAGTTCTTC | CASSLAELASVNEQFF | - | TRBV5-1 | - | TRBJ2-1
TGTGCCAGCATCGACTGGCGCGGGGGCCAGGGGAATGAGCAGTTCTTC | CASIDWRGGQGNEQFF | - | TRBV12-3/TRBV12-4 | - | TRBJ2-1
TGCAGTGCTAGAGACCAGGGTCTGAACACTGAAGCTTTCTTT | CSARDQGLNTEAFF | many | TRBV20-1 | - | TRBJ1-1
TGTGCCAGCAGCCAAGCCCCAGGGGAGACCCAGTACTTC | CASSQAPGETQYF | - | TRBV4-2 | - | TRBJ2-5
TGTGCCAGCAGCACCGAGACAGGGGGCGAGACCCAGTACTTC | CASSTETGGETQYF | - | TRBV9 | TRBD1 | TRBJ2-5
TGTGCCAGCAGCTCGCAGGGGGCCCACGAGCAGTACTTC | CASSSQGAHEQYF | - | TRBV13 | TRBD1 | TRBJ2-7
TGTGCCAGCAGCCGCGGGACAGGGGGCGAAAAACTGTTTTTT | CASSRGTGGEKLFF | few | TRBV7-2 | TRBD1 | TRBJ1-4
TGTGCCAGCAGCTTAGGGGGGCAGGGTTCCTACGAGCAGTACTTC | CASSLGGQGSYEQYF | many | TRBV5-1 | - | TRBJ2-7
TGTGCCAGCAGCCATCAAACGGGTCAAGAGACCCAGTACTTC | CASSHQTGQETQYF | many | TRBV7-2 | - | TRBJ2-5
TGTGCCAGCAGTCCCGGGCACCGGCGCGGGGAGCTGTTTTTT | CASSPGHRRGELFF | few | TRBV28 | - | TRBJ2-2
TGTGCCACCGCTATTGGTAGCGGGGTCTCCTACGAGCAGTACTTC | CATAIGSGVSYEQYF | few | TRBV12-3/TRBV12-4 | TRBD2 | TRBJ2-7
TGCGCCAGCAGCTTGGCCCCGACAATTCAGACCCAGTACTTC | CASSLAPTIQTQYF | once | TRBV5-1 | - | TRBJ2-5
TGTGCCAGCATCGGAGGTGGTGAGCAGTTCTTC | CASIGGGEQFF | few | TRBV7-9 | - | TRBJ2-1
TGTGCCAGCACTCCGCGGGGACAGGGCAATCAGCCCCAGCATTTT | CASTPRGQGNQPQHF | - | TRBV6-1 | TRBD1 | TRBJ1-5
TGCGCCAGCAGCTTGAGACTAGCGGTACCTGCCTACGAGCAGTACTTC | CASSLRLAVPAYEQYF | - | TRBV5-1 | TRBD2 | TRBJ2-7